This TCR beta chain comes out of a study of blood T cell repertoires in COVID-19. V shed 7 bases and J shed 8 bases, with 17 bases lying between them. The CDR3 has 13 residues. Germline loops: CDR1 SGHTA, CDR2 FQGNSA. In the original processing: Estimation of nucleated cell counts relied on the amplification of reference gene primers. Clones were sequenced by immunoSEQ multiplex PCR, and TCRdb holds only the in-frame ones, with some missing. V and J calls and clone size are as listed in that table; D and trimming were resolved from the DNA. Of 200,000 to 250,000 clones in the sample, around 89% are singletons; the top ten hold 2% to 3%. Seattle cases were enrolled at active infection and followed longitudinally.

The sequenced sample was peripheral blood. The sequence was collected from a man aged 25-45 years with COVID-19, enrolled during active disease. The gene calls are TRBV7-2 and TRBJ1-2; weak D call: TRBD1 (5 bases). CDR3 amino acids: CASTLWGGLGYTF. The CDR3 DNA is TGTGCCAGCACCCTCTGGGGGGGGTTGGGCTACACCTTC.